A single TCR beta chain is shown here with its context. Its specificity is not known. This record comes from a study of neurological immune-mediated disorders. The study's findings and limits: The highest TCR clonal expansion occurred in HTLV-1-associated myelopathy; multiple sclerosis fell below healthy controls.

The cDNA came from 5'RACE with 10-nucleotide random UMIs. TCRdb re-analysed the 5' RACE reads in MiXCR, keeping a single row per CDR3 protein. The table lists 95,000 to 150,000 distinct CDR3 sequences, about 3.2% of them singletons. Germline CDR1 reads LGHNA; CDR2 reads YSLEER. The CDR3 runs to 17 residues. Trimming removed 0 bases at V and 2 bases at J, with 14 bases between. The clonotype was recovered from a woman aged 25 to 39 with multiple sclerosis. V usage is TRBV4-3 and J usage is TRBJ2-4; a weak D match, TRBD1 (5 bases). Sequencing was performed on PBMCs. CDR3 coding DNA: TGCGCCAGCAGCCAAGATTTTGGGGCATGGTCCAAAAACATTCAGTACTTC. This gives the protein CASSQDFGAWSKNIQYF.